This T cell receptor (beta chain) was observed in a study of T cell clonality in common variable immunodeficiency (dated by TCRdb to the mid-2010s). Results and caveats for the whole study, not just this receptor: Increased TCRbeta clonality was found in CVID subjects compared with healthy controls (t-test p = 0.018), with the increase being most characteristic of about a third of subjects. Although equal DNA input was used, an average of approximately 74,000 unique sequences per sample was obtained for controls, compared with around 30,000 for CVID samples. The authors noted that sequencing repertoires of T cell subpopulations would be needed to clarify what caused the increased clonality in CVID. Differences among patients in the CVID cohort limited the correlations between repertoire features and clinical complications. Fewer deletions and N-nucleotide insertions were reportedly observed in CVID TCRbeta sequences, and highly modified clones with 13 or more V deletions were reportedly absent from CVID TCRbeta sequences. Healthy controls shared more TCRbeta clones with each other than CVID subjects shared among themselves (p < 0.0001).

Standard criteria, namely reduction of serum IgG, IgA and/or IgM below the normal range together with specific antibody deficiency, were applied for the diagnosis of CVID. The CVID group comprised 45 or so subjects, roughly 15 female and approximately 30 male, aged roughly 9 to 65 years with a mean age of around 36. Both CVID patients and healthy controls were predominantly of Caucasian heritage. All CVID subjects had received replacement immunoglobulin therapy for at least one year at the time of study participation. No CVID subject was ill or taking immunomodulatory or immunosuppressive medication when blood was collected. Heparinized peripheral whole blood samples of 5 to 8 ml were collected from each donor. Genomic DNA from adults with common variable immune deficiency (CVID) and from healthy adult controls was the source for sequencing TCRbeta CDR3 repertoires. To isolate peripheral blood mononuclear cells, diluted blood was subjected to density centrifugation over Hypaque 1077 or Ficoll-Paque. Genomic DNA was obtained from unsorted mononuclear cells using either Qiagen column purification or a centrifugation-based method.

This clone was seen at least ten times. Its antigen remains undetermined. Equivalent amounts of genomic DNA from CVID and control samples were used as sequencing input. For every sample, a 60 bp segment covering the rearranged TCRbeta CDR3 region was amplified and then sequenced. TCRbeta amplification used the immunoSEQ assay, a bias-corrected multiplex PCR with high-throughput sequencing. Per the source publication's procedure: Each unique nucleotide sequence was treated as a clone and annotated with V, D and J genes, copy number and frequency. Sequences were labeled productive if in frame, and non-productive if out of frame or containing stop codons. Clonality was calculated from Shannon's entropy as previously described. The predicted amino acid sequences of productive clones were used to derive the mean CDR3 Kyte-Doolittle hydropathy. Scaled V gene usage was hierarchically clustered using Manhattan distance and complete linkage with the R hclust function. Sharing of clones by CDR3 amino acid sequence was evaluated by resampling 12 repertoires per group over 100 rounds. The repertoires were screened for around 70 published EBV-specific TCRbeta sequences and 200 to 250 published CMV-specific TCRbeta sequences. Analysis left out a couple of CVID samples that produced under 10,000 sequences, so 40 to 45 CVID repertoires remained. The clones in this table, taken by TCRdb from immuneACCESS, are in-frame only. Not every clone is retained; where verified, under half of the shortfall comes from an unresolved V gene, and the cause of the rest is unknown. That table furnishes V, J and clone size, whereas the DNA furnished D and trimming. This sample was tabulated with about 21,000 clones, among which there are no singletons. The top ten hold 2% to 2.5% of the sample.

This clonotype was sampled from a human donor with common variable immunodeficiency. The sample taken for sequencing was peripheral blood mononuclear cells.

Partial CDR3 DNA: TGTGCCAGCAGCTTCACAGATAACTATGGC. The encoded protein is CASSFTDNYG. The whole CDR3 is CASSFTDNYGYTF. The sequence joins TRBV7-8 to TRBJ1-2; the D gene is unclear. Read data end 3 residues before the CDR3 end; the end is taken from the germline J gene. For CDR1 and CDR2, the germline V gene lists SGHVS and FQNEAQ. The V end loses 3 bases and the J end loses 1 base, and a stretch of 6 bases separates them. Measured from the cysteine to the phenylalanine, the CDR3 is 13 residues long. The CDR3 was read in part: 30 bases, with the frame set at base 1.